A selection of T cell receptor beta chains follows, all from one sample in a study of shared clonotypes between healthy human individuals. Method: immunoSEQ multiplex PCR; TCRdb's copy keeps in-frame clones and lacks some. The top ten hold about 0.37% of the sample, which has 2.3 million or so clones, over 85% seen once. Sequenced sample: naive CD4+ T cells from PBMCs. The origin of the receptors is a man between 18 and 35 years old in good health. Some clones in this sample may be carry-over from other donors' samples. CDR3s include the opening cysteine and the closing phenylalanine or tryptophan. The D gene is left open where the match is weak.

J	D	V	CDR3	DNA
TRBJ1-3	NA	TRBV5-1	CASSLSGTSGNTIYF	TGCGCCAGCAGCTTGAGCGGCACCTCTGGAAACACCATATATTTT
TRBJ1-2	NA	TRBV29-1	CSVEGIGYTF	TGCAGCGTTGAGGGTATTGGCTACACCTTC
TRBJ2-3	NA	TRBV19	CASSTLRTDTQYF	TGTGCCAGTAGTACCCTTAGAACAGATACGCAGTATTTT
TRBJ2-2	NA	TRBV5-1	CASRPDTNTGELFF	TGCGCCAGCAGACCCGACACGAACACCGGGGAGCTGTTTTTT
TRBJ2-7	NA	TRBV21-1	CASSKVRHEQYF	TGTGCCAGCAGCAAAGTCAGGCACGAGCAGTACTTC
TRBJ1-1	NA	TRBV6-6	CASSPNRGTEAFF	TGTGCCAGCAGCCCGAACCGAGGGACTGAAGCTTTCTTT
TRBJ1-3	TRBD1	TRBV5-1	CASSLGQGAGNTIYF	TGCGCCAGCAGCTTGGGGCAGGGGGCTGGAAACACCATATATTTT
TRBJ2-5	TRBD1	TRBV6-1	CASRRTGRETQYF	TGTGCCAGCAGGCGGACAGGAAGGGAGACCCAGTACTTC
TRBJ2-4	TRBD1	TRBV5-1	CASSPDPYRGPRERIQYF	TGCGCCAGCAGCCCCGACCCCTACAGGGGTCCCCGAGAGCGCATTCAGTACTTC
TRBJ1-2	NA	TRBV9	CASSPDGGGPRGYTF	TGTGCCAGCAGTCCCGACGGGGGCGGGCCGCGGGGCTACACCTTC
TRBJ2-7	NA	TRBV7-3	CASSSGSSYEQYF	TGTGCCAGCAGCTCCGGATCCTCCTACGAGCAGTACTTC
TRBJ1-1	NA	TRBV28	CATGPNTEAFF	TGTGCCACGGGACCCAACACTGAAGCTTTCTTT
TRBJ2-3	NA	TRBV5-4	CASSERNTDTQYF	TGTGCCAGCAGCGAGCGGAACACAGATACGCAGTATTTT
TRBJ2-1	NA	TRBV9	CASSVVASRSYNEQFF	TGTGCCAGCAGCGTAGTGGCTAGCAGGTCCTACAATGAGCAGTTCTTC
TRBJ2-7	TRBD1	TRBV5-1	CASSPTAGTAYEQYF	TGCGCCAGCAGCCCAACCGCCGGGACAGCCTACGAGCAGTACTTC